Presented here are 10 T cell receptor beta chains from one specimen sequenced in a study of shared clonotypes between healthy human individuals (dated by TCRdb to about 2020). Library creation used the immunoSEQ multiplex PCR assay. TCRdb retrieved this table from immuneACCESS and kept in-frame rearrangements only. Not all clones are present; in checked studies, unresolved V genes account for under half, and no reason is known for the remainder. Here the sample has roughly 2,000,000 clones; just under 95% occur a single time. Around 1.8% of the sample goes to the ten largest clones. CD8 naive samples were CD45RO-negative cells positively selected for CCR7, giving a CD45RA+CCR7+ population that excluded TemRA cells. The sequenced material came from naive CD8+ T cells from PBMCs. Explained via the paper, the cell subset or site label denotes: CD45RA+CCR7+. These receptors came from a man aged 18 to 29 in good health. Some clones in this sample may be carry-over from other donors' samples.

V gene TRBV5-1 combines with J gene TRBJ2-4; maybe TRBD2 (6 bases). Between the trimmed V and J ends, which lost 1 base and 0 bases, there was a span of 17 bases. Germline values: CDR1 SGHRS, CDR2 YFSETQ. This CDR3 spans 18 amino acids. CDR3 loop: CASSLSPSDYLAKNIQYF. The CDR3 DNA reads TGCGCCAGCAGCTTGTCCCCTAGCGACTATTTAGCCAAAAACATTCAGTACTTC.

A note on this clone: Other DNA sequences within the sample encode an identical CDR3. The rearrangement joins TRBV6-5 to TRBJ2-7, with D unresolved. The CDR3 runs to 14 residues. V dropped 2 bases and J dropped 0 bases, with 8 bases sitting between them. Germline V CDR1 and CDR2: MNHEY, SVGAGI. For the CDR3, the DNA is TGTGCCAGCAGTTACGGACGGAGCTCCTACGAGCAGTACTTC. Protein product: CASSYGRSSYEQYF.

This clone was seen once. The V call is TRBV28, the J call TRBJ1-2; the D is unclear. Germline assignment: CDR1 MDHEN and CDR2 SYDVKM. This CDR3 is built from 15 residues. Deletions cut 3 bases from V and 0 bases from J, with 11 bases between. DNA for the CDR3: TGTGCCAGCAGTTTTCCGGATACCTCTAACTATGGCTACACCTTC. It translates to CASSFPDTSNYGYTF.

This chain links TRBV28 with TRBJ2-5, with D perhaps given as TRBD1 or TRBD2 (5 bases each). The CDR3 sequence is 15 residues long. The ends were cut back, 2 bases at V and 3 bases at J, with 13 bases in the middle. Germline V CDR1 and CDR2: MDHEN, SYDVKM. The CDR3 DNA follows: TGTGCCAGCAGTTTACTCGTAGAGGGGAAAGAGACCCAGTACTTC. It codes for CASSLLVEGKETQYF.

The chain is built from TRBV4-1 and TRBJ1-5; D ambiguous. The length of the CDR3 is 16 residues. Trimming took 1 base from V and 4 from J, leaving 14 bases between them. Germline V lookup: CDR1 MGHRA, CDR2 YSYEKL. CDR3: CASSQALTGLNQPQHF. The CDR3 bases are TGCGCCAGCAGCCAAGCTTTGACCGGGCTAAATCAGCCCCAGCATTTT.

The rearrangement links TRBV27 to TRBJ2-2; possible D gene TRBD1, 6 bases. Germline values: CDR1 MNHEY, CDR2 SMNVEV (reference sequence). Trimming removed 6 bases at V and 2 bases at J, with 16 bases between. CDR3 length: 16 residues. The DNA of the CDR3 is TGTGCCAGCAGGCCCAGGGCAGGGGATAACACCGGGGAGCTGTTTTTT. Its protein is CASRPRAGDNTGELFF.

The chain uses TRBV15 and TRBJ2-7, with 11 nucleotides matching TRBD2. V trimming: 4 bases; J trimming: 0 bases; junction bases outside the gene matches: 8. The CDR3 spans 17 residues. Germline values: CDR1 LNHNV, CDR2 YYDKDF (reference sequence). CDR3 protein: CATSKGLAAMSSYEQYF. The DNA for the CDR3 is TGTGCCACCAGCAAGGGACTAGCGGCGATGAGCTCCTACGAGCAGTACTTC.

The chain is built from TRBV30 and TRBJ2-2, with 9 bases fitting TRBD1. CDR1 and CDR2 from the germline V gene are GTSNPN and SVGIG (reference sequence). The CDR3 covers 14 residues. The V segment lost 4 bases and the J segment 3 bases; nucleotides outside the gene matches: 3. In DNA form, the CDR3 reads TGTGCCTGGAACAGGGGGCTGTACACCGGGGAGCTGTTTTTT. Translated: CAWNRGLYTGELFF.

The chain carries TRBV6-5 and TRBJ2-1, with D uncertain. The V end was cut by 2 bases, the J end by 8 bases, with 13 bases between. Germline V gene data show CDR1 as MNHEY and CDR2 as SVGAGI. The CDR3 is made up of 14 amino acids. For the CDR3, the DNA is TGTGCCAGCAGTTACGCGAAGGGTGGAGATGAGCAGTTCTTC. It specifies CASSYAKGGDEQFF.

J is TRBJ2-7 and V is TRBV7-8, with TRBD1 matching over 9 bases. The junction had 14 bases not matched to a gene; V was cut back by 2 bases and J by 6 bases. Germline V CDR1 and CDR2: SGHVS, FQNEAQ. CDR3 length: 17 residues. CDR3 coding DNA: TGTGCCAGCAGCTTACGCCCCGGGACAGGGAAATTGGGCGAGCAGTACTTC. It is translated as CASSLRPGTGKLGEQYF.